This T cell receptor (beta chain) was recovered during a study of CD8 T cells in ankylosing spondylitis. Study outcomes and limitations: CD8+ disease-linked clones were present at relatively low frequencies in blood. There was reportedly significant enrichment of clones that were disease-linked in matched ankylosing spondylitis synovial fluid. Previous work reported some of these motif variants in the synovial fluid and blood of reactive arthritis.

This clonotype was observed many times. Its cognate antigen is unknown. As the method for making TCR beta libraries, quantitative 5'-RACE with molecular barcodes was used. One entry per CDR3 protein results from TCRdb running MiXCR on the 5' RACE reads. The sample has around 250,000 distinct CDR3 sequences, roughly a tenth seen once. V shed 0 bases and J 0 bases; nucleotides not matched to a gene: 4. CDR1 is SGHRS, CDR2 YFSETQ, per germline. This CDR3 comprises 16 residues. Sequenced sample: blood, either unsorted or a sorted T cell fraction (not recorded which). The rearrangement links TRBV5-1 to TRBJ2-3; 7 bases are a match to TRBD2. The sequence derives from a male donor with ankylosing spondylitis or in good health (not recorded which). In DNA, the CDR3 is TGCGCCAGCAGCTTGGCTAGCGGACTTAGCACAGATACGCAGTATTTT. It codes for CASSLASGLSTDTQYF.